These 3 T cell receptor beta chains originate from one sample sequenced in a study of blood T cell repertoires in COVID-19. The repertoire was sequenced with immunoSEQ multiplex PCR; TCRdb's copy has only in-frame clones and lacks some. The sample lists a few hundred thousand clones; approximately 80% were seen once. Sequencing input: peripheral blood. These receptors all stem from a woman between 45 and 65 years old with acute or convalescent COVID-19.

The chain employs TRBV4-1 and TRBJ2-7; 9 nucleotides line up with TRBD2. V lost 1 base and J lost 7; bases outside the gene matches: 11. This CDR3 spans 16 amino acids. The germline V gene has CDR1 MGHRA and CDR2 YSYEKL. CDR3 sequence: CASSQAHGGGAREQYF. For the CDR3, the DNA is TGCGCCAGCAGCCAAGCCCATGGCGGGGGGGCCCGGGAGCAGTACTTC.

This clone showed up just a few times. The chain links TRBV19 to TRBJ1-5, with no clear D. Trimming took off 3 bases at V and 2 bases at J, with 5 bases between the two ends. The CDR3 has 13 residues. CDR1 and CDR2 from the germline V gene are LNHDA and SQIVND (reference sequence). CDR3 nucleotide sequence: TGTGCCAGTAGTATCAGTGGCAATCAGCCCCAGCATTTT. Protein: CASSISGNQPQHF.

The genes are TRBV28 and TRBJ1-6, with D tentatively TRBD1 (5 bases). The CDR3 has 17 residues. The ends were cut back, 6 bases at V and 1 base at J, with 16 bases in the middle. Germline loops: CDR1 MDHEN, CDR2 SYDVKM. This CDR3 reads CASRLIQGRSYNSPLHF. CDR3 bases: TGTGCCAGCAGACTAATTCAGGGTCGTTCCTATAATTCACCCCTCCACTTT. Full variable domain (outside the CDR3, taken from reference TRBV28 and TRBJ1-6): DVKVTQSSRYLVKRTGEKVFLECVQDMDHENMFWYRQDPGLGLRLIYFSYDVKMKEKGDIPEGYSVSREKKERFSLILESASTNQTSMYLCASRLIQGRSYNSPLHFGNGTRLTVT.